The rows below give T cell receptor beta chains drawn from one sample of a study of T cells in Graves' hyperthyroidism and ophthalmopathy. TCRdb ran MiXCR on the multiplex PCR reads and lists one entry per CDR3 protein. In the table there are approximately 300,000 distinct CDR3 sequences, 15% to 20% of which are singletons. Material for sequencing was blood. All receptors come from a man aged 25 to 45 with Graves' hyperthyroidism. Each CDR3 is given with its conserved first and last residue. Each record gives: D gene, J gene, clone size, V gene, CDR3 DNA, CDR3 protein. A D gene is named only where the DNA matches it firmly. Clone size, where shown, is once, few, many, or a class for clones that have expanded.

D: .
J: TRBJ2-7
size: .
V: TRBV6-1
DNA: TGTGCCAGCGCCATATCCGGGGGCGCCTACGAGCAGTACTTC
CDR3: CASAISGGAYEQYF

D: .
J: TRBJ2-1
size: many
V: TRBV10-3
DNA: TGTGCCTCCCGGGACTTCTCCTACAATGAGCAGTTCTTC
CDR3: CASRDFSYNEQFF

D: .
J: TRBJ1-2
size: many
V: TRBV30
DNA: TGTGCCTGCACCGGGGGGACTGGGGGCTACACCTTC
CDR3: CACTGGTGGYTF

D: .
J: TRBJ2-7
size: .
V: TRBV11-2
DNA: TGTGCCAGCAGCTTCCCCGGGATGGGTAACGAGCAGTACTTC
CDR3: CASSFPGMGNEQYF

D: .
J: TRBJ1-6
size: many
V: TRBV3-1
DNA: TGTGCCAGCAGCCAAAGAGATCCGGGGGGCCCCCTCCACTTT
CDR3: CASSQRDPGGPLHF

D: TRBD2
J: TRBJ2-7
size: many
V: TRBV12-3/TRBV12-4
DNA: TGTGCCAGCAGGCCAGACGGGGGGAACTACGAGCAGTACTTC
CDR3: CASRPDGGNYEQYF

D: .
J: TRBJ2-1
size: once
V: TRBV20-1
DNA: TGCAGTGCCCCTGACGGTTACTCCTACAATGAGCAGTTCTTC
CDR3: CSAPDGYSYNEQFF

D: .
J: TRBJ1-3
size: many
V: TRBV10-3
DNA: TGTGCCATCGGCAGTAGCTCTGGAAACACCATATATTTT
CDR3: CAIGSSSGNTIYF

D: .
J: TRBJ2-5
size: many
V: TRBV12-3/TRBV12-4
DNA: TGTGCCAGCAGTCCCATAGTGGGGGTCGAAGAGACCCAGTACTTC
CDR3: CASSPIVGVEETQYF

D: .
J: TRBJ2-3
size: .
V: TRBV5-1
DNA: TGCGCCAGCAGCCCAACGACTAGTGGGTGGGATACGCAGTATTTT
CDR3: CASSPTTSGWDTQYF

D: .
J: TRBJ1-6
size: many
V: TRBV18
DNA: TGTGCCAGCTCACTTCTCCGAGGGAATTCACCCCTCCACTTT
CDR3: CASSLLRGNSPLHF

D: TRBD2
J: TRBJ2-7
size: few
V: TRBV6-1
DNA: TGTGCCACCACGGGACTAGCCTACGAGCAGTACTTC
CDR3: CATTGLAYEQYF

D: .
J: TRBJ2-2
size: many
V: TRBV10-3
DNA: TGTGCCACCCGGACTTCGGGGACCGGGGAGCTGTTTTTT
CDR3: CATRTSGTGELFF

D: .
J: TRBJ2-5
size: few
V: TRBV24-1
DNA: TGTGCCACCAGTGACCGAGGACGGCTAAAGTACTTC
CDR3: CATSDRGRLKYF

D: .
J: TRBJ2-1
size: few
V: TRBV14
DNA: TGTGCCAGCAGCCTGGCTTTAGGGAATGAGCAGTTCTTC
CDR3: CASSLALGNEQFF

D: .
J: TRBJ1-1
size: many
V: TRBV5-1
DNA: TGCGCCAGCAGCTTGCCAGCAGGGGCTGAAGCTTTCTTT
CDR3: CASSLPAGAEAFF

D: TRBD2
J: TRBJ2-5
size: many
V: TRBV2
DNA: TGTGCCAGCATAGAGTTACTAGCGGGGGTAGAGACCCAGTACTTC
CDR3: CASIELLAGVETQYF